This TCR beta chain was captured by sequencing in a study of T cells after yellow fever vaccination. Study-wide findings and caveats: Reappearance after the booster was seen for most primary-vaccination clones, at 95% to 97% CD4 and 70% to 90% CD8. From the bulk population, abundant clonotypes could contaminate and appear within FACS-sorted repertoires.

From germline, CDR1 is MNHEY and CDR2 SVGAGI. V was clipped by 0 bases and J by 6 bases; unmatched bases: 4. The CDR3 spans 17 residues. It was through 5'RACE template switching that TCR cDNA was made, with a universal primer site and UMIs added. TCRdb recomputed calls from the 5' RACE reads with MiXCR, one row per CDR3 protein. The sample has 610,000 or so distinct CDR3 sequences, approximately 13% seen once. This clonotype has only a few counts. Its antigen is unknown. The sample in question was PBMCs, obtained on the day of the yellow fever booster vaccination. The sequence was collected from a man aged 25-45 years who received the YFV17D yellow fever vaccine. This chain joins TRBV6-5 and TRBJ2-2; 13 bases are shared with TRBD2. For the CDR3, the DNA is TGTGCCAGCAGTTACTCCGGACTAGCGGGAGCCGCCGGGGAGCTGTTTTTT. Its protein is CASSYSGLAGAAGELFF.